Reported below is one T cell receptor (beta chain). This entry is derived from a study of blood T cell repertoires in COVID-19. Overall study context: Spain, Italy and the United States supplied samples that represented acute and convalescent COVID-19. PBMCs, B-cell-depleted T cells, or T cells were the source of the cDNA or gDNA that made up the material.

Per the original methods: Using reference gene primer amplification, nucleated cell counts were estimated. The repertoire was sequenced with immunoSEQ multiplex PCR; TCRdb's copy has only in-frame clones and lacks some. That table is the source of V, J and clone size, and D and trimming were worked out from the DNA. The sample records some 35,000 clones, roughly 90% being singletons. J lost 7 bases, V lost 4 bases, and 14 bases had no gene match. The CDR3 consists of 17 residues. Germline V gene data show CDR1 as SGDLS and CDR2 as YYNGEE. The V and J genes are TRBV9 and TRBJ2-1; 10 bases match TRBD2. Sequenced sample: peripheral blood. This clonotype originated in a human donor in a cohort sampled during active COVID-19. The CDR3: CASSKEALAGGWNEQFF. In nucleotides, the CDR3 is TGTGCCAGCAGCAAAGAGGCCTTAGCGGGAGGTTGGAATGAGCAGTTCTTC.